This section outlines one TCR beta chain sequence together with its context. Its cognate antigen is unknown. Use of 60 Vbeta and 13 Jbeta primers characterized the PCR. Original processing notes: The count from a later analysis was about 80 million unique TCR beta chains, around 11 million of them shared. This table comes from immunoSEQ multiplex PCR, and its TCRdb copy is limited to in-frame clones, with some not included. The DNA was the basis for D and trimming; V, J and clone size are from that table. The sample lists roughly 130,000 clones, nearly 90% occurring once. The germline V gene encodes CDR1 SGHTA and CDR2 FQGNSA. This CDR3 comprises 16 residues. V lost 5 bases to trimming and J lost 6 bases; unmatched junction nucleotides: 13. This sample is drawn from a study of cytomegalovirus exposure and HLA in healthy donors. The study's findings and limits: The study designated some 180 TCR beta chains cytomegalovirus-associated. About 87% or about 30% of the time was how often most TCR beta V segments were productive, according to an earlier analysis.

Sequencing was done on a sample of PBMCs. This clonotype was obtained from a woman between 35 and 50 years old in good health and CMV-seronegative. The chain couples TRBV7-2 to TRBJ2-1; 7 bases map to TRBD2. The CDR3 loop reads CASSASWTRLVNEQFF. The CDR3 coding sequence is TGTGCCAGCAGCGCATCATGGACTAGATTGGTCAATGAGCAGTTCTTC.